Shown below are 30 T cell receptor beta chains from a single sample sequenced in a study of blood T cell repertoires in COVID-19 (dated by TCRdb to 2019 to 2021). The library was made by the immunoSEQ multiplex PCR assay. TCRdb re-hosts the immuneACCESS table, in-frame sequences only. Its copies lack some clones; in the studies checked, an unresolved V gene accounts for under half of them, and the cause for the rest is not known. In this sample the table shows about half a million clones, about 85% of which occur a single time. The ten largest clones add up to 6.5% to 8.5% of the sample. Sequencing was performed on PBMCs or T cells enriched from blood (not recorded which). All receptors derive from a woman between 55 and 75 years old who had recovered from COVID-19.

The chain recombines TRBV10-3 with TRBJ1-1; 7 bases are a match to TRBD1. Per germline, CDR1 ENHRY and CDR2 SYGVKD. The ends lost 6 bases at V and 5 bases at J; junction bases unmatched: 3. The CDR3 has 12 amino acids. CDR3 loop: CAIRPTGTEAFF. The DNA of the CDR3 is TGTGCCATCAGACCGACAGGGACTGAAGCTTTCTTT.

The V gene is TRBV6-2 or TRBV6-3, the J gene TRBJ1-2; perhaps TRBD1 as D (5 bases). The CDR3 length is 13 residues. Germline CDR1 is MNHEY and CDR2 is SVGEGT. The V end was cut by 2 bases, the J end by 5 bases, with 9 bases between. DNA of the CDR3: TGTGCCAGCAGTTACACGGGGGGATATGGCTACACCTTC. Its translation is CASSYTGGYGYTF.

This clone was counted between two and nine times. The sample contains more than one DNA sequence encoding this CDR3. The rearrangement links TRBV2 to TRBJ1-5; no reliable D call. The CDR3 has 13 residues. Germline V gives CDR1 SNHLY, CDR2 FYNNEI. The V end lost 8 bases, the J end lost 3 bases, and 11 bases lay between the germline ends. The CDR3 DNA reads TGTGCCAGCGGAGGCGGGTTCAATCAGCCCCAGCATTTT. Amino acid sequence: CASGGGFNQPQHF. The variable domain in full, completed from reference TRBV2 and TRBJ1-5, reads EPEVTQTPSHQVTQMGQEVILRCVPISNHLYFYWYRQILGQKVEFLVSFYNNEISEKSEIFDDQFSVERPDGSNFTLKIRSTKLEDSAMYFCASGGGFNQPQHFGDGTRLSIL.

The rearrangement uses TRBV24-1 and TRBJ2-3; 10 nucleotides match TRBD1. The length of the CDR3 is 16 residues. Germline loops: CDR1 KGHDR, CDR2 SFDVKD. The J segment lost 2 bases and the V segment lost 4 bases, leaving 5 bases of the junction unmatched. Here the CDR3 reads CATSDGGQGNTDTQYF. The CDR3 nucleotides read TGTGCCACCAGTGACGGGGGACAGGGGAACACAGATACGCAGTATTTT.

The V call is TRBV2, the J call TRBJ1-3, with TRBD1 identical over 9 bases. Germline V gene data show CDR1 as SNHLY and CDR2 as FYNNEI. After removal of 5 bases from V and 4 bases from J, the junction contained 9 bases not matched to a gene. This CDR3 spans 16 amino acids. CDR3 sequence: CASSPWGQGSGNTIYF. The CDR3 DNA follows: TGTGCCAGCAGTCCTTGGGGACAGGGTTCGGGAAACACCATATATTTT.

J is TRBJ2-3 and V is TRBV6-5; tentative D call: TRBD1 (6 bases). The CDR3 length is 15 residues. Germline V gene sequence: CDR1 MNHEY, CDR2 SVGAGI. The V and J ends lost 6 bases and 1 base respectively, with 14 bases between them. The CDR3 DNA sequence: TGTGCCAGCAGCCCCCGGGCAGGGGGCACAGATACGCAGTATTTT. Amino acids: CASSPRAGGTDTQYF.

The chain employs TRBV7-2 and TRBJ2-5; 12 nucleotides line up with TRBD2. There are 15 residues in the CDR3. Trimming cost V 3 bases and J 2 bases; bases outside gene matches: 1. Germline lookup yields CDR1 SGHTA and CDR2 FQGNSA. Here the CDR3 reads CASSFLAGGQETQYF. Here the CDR3 DNA reads TGTGCCAGCAGCTTTCTAGCGGGGGGGCAAGAGACCCAGTACTTC.

The chain joins TRBV10-3 to TRBJ1-3; D call uncertain. Per germline, CDR1 ENHRY and CDR2 SYGVKD. The ends were cut back, 7 bases at V and 0 bases at J, with 7 bases in the middle. The CDR3 runs 13 residues. CDR3 bases: TGTGCCATCAACTCGGTCTCTGGAAACACCATATATTTT. Residues: CAINSVSGNTIYF.

This chain joins TRBV3-1 (or the pseudogene TRBV3-2) and TRBJ1-2; D is unclear. In germline, CDR1 is LGHDT, CDR2 YNNKEL (reference sequence). The CDR3 consists of 13 residues. V dropped 6 bases and J dropped 6 bases, with 14 bases sitting between them. The CDR3 loop reads CASRQNSIDGYTF. The CDR3 nucleotides read TGTGCCAGCAGGCAGAACAGTATCGATGGCTACACCTTC.

This clone was detected once. This chain connects TRBV5-1 to TRBJ1-2, with D possibly matching TRBD1 (5 bases). Germline CDR1 reads SGHRS; CDR2 reads YFSETQ. The V end lost 0 bases, the J end lost 5 bases, and 14 bases lay between the germline ends. This CDR3 comprises 15 residues. The CDR3 coding sequence is TGCGCCAGCAGCTTGGGGCTAGGGCAGGGTTATGGCTACACCTTC. Translated, it gives CASSLGLGQGYGYTF. The full variable domain, rest sourced from reference TRBV5-1 and TRBJ1-2, is KAGVTQTPRYLIKTRGQQVTLSCSPISGHRSVSWYQQTPGQGLQFLFEYFSETQRNKGNFPGRFSGRQFSNSRSEMNVSTLELGDSALYLCASSLGLGQGYGYTFGSGTRLTVV.

The V gene is TRBV6-5, the J gene TRBJ1-3, with a weak D call TRBD1 (5 bases). Germline V gene lookup returns CDR1 MNHEY and CDR2 SVGAGI. The V and J ends lost 4 bases and 1 base respectively, with 11 bases between them. CDR3 length: 15 amino acids. The CDR3 spells CASSSSRDSGNTIYF. The CDR3 bases are TGTGCCAGCAGTTCCTCCAGGGATTCTGGAAACACCATATATTTT.

In its sample, this clone was seen once. This chain uses TRBV19 with TRBJ1-1, with D perhaps TRBD1 (6 bases). CDR3 length equals 14 residues. CDR1 and CDR2 from the germline V gene are LNHDA and SQIVND (reference sequence). V gave up 4 bases and J gave up 0 bases, with 9 bases separating them. CDR3 sequence reads: CASSTRGMNTEAFF. In DNA, the CDR3 is TGTGCCAGTAGTACCAGGGGAATGAACACTGAAGCTTTCTTT. The whole variable domain, filled in from reference TRBV19 and TRBJ1-1, reads DGGITQSPKYLFRKEGQNVTLSCEQNLNHDAMYWYRQDPGQGLRLIYYSQIVNDFQKGDIAEGYSVSREKKESFPLTVTSAQKNPTAFYLCASSTRGMNTEAFFGQGTRLTVV.

The chain uses TRBV11-2 and TRBJ2-7; D remains ambiguous. V was shortened by 3 bases and J by 6 bases, with 12 bases between the two germline ends. The CDR3 runs 13 residues. Germline CDR1 and CDR2: SGHAT and FQNNGV. CDR3 sequence reads: CASSLRLSGEQYV. CDR3 DNA sequence: TGTGCCAGCAGCTTGCGGCTCTCCGGCGAGCAGTACGTC.

The CDR3 sequence: CAVGARGINQPQHF. CDR3 nucleotide sequence: TGCGCCGTGGGGGCCAGGGGCATCAATCAGCCCCAGCATTTT. This sequence joins TRBV10-1 and TRBJ1-5; a possible D gene is TRBD1 (6 bases). The V end was cut by 11 bases, the J end by 3 bases, with 17 bases between. Germline-derived CDR1 and CDR2 are WNHNN and SYGVQD (reference sequence). The CDR3 sequence is 14 residues long.

The gene calls are TRBV15 and TRBJ1-6; no clear D gene. The length of the CDR3 is 14 residues. V was shortened by 1 base and J by 8 bases, with 9 bases between the two germline ends. In germline, CDR1 is LNHNV, CDR2 YYDKDF (reference sequence). The CDR3 sequence is CATSRGFGDSPLHF. Written as DNA, the CDR3 is TGTGCCACCAGCAGAGGATTCGGAGATTCACCCCTCCACTTT. Full variable domain (remainder filled in from reference TRBV15 and TRBJ1-6): DAMVIQNPRYQVTQFGKPVTLSCSQTLNHNVMYWYQQKSSQAPKLLFHYYDKDFNNEADTPDNFQSRRPNTSFCFLDIRSPGLGDTAMYLCATSRGFGDSPLHFGNGTRLTVT.

CDR3 loop: CASSQGPSNYGYTF. DNA for the CDR3: TGTGCCAGCAGCCAAGGGCCATCTAACTATGGCTACACCTTC. V and J are TRBV3-1 (or the pseudogene TRBV3-2) and TRBJ1-2, with D hard to call. The germline gives CDR1 LGHDT, CDR2 YNNKEL (reference sequence). V was trimmed by 1 base and J by 0 bases, leaving 6 bases between them. This CDR3 is 14 amino acids long.

The chain recombines TRBV19 with TRBJ2-6; D gene ambiguous. The V and J ends lost 7 bases and 0 bases respectively, with 10 bases between them. CDR1 is LNHDA and CDR2 is SQIVND in the germline V gene (reference sequence). This CDR3 spans 15 amino acids. CDR3 in DNA: TGTGCCAGTACTCTTCTGTCCTCTGGGGCCAACGTCCTGACTTTC. Translating gives CASTLLSSGANVLTF.

V and J are TRBV9 and TRBJ1-2; 10 nucleotides match TRBD1. The germline V gene encodes CDR1 SGDLS and CDR2 YYNGEE. V shed 4 bases, J shed 6 bases, and the junction held 9 bases outside the gene matches. The CDR3 covers 15 residues. Written as DNA, the CDR3 is TGTGCCAGCAGCTTCTTGACAGGGGGCACGGATGGCTACACCTTC. Protein product: CASSFLTGGTDGYTF.

The V call is TRBV6-5, the J call TRBJ1-6; TRBD1 aligns across 8 bases. V shed 4 bases and J 9 bases; nucleotides not matched to a gene: 8. This CDR3 region has 15 residues. Germline CDR1 is MNHEY and CDR2 is SVGAGI. In nucleotides, the CDR3 is TGTGCCAGCAGTTTTCTACAGGGGGTTCGTTCACCCCTCCACTTT. It translates to CASSFLQGVRSPLHF.

The DNA of the CDR3 is TGTGCCAGCAGCTTCTCTGGGGGGGACTATGGCTACACCTTC. It codes for CASSFSGGDYGYTF. The genes are TRBV7-2 and TRBJ1-2, with D perhaps matching TRBD1 (5 bases). The CDR3 spans 14 residues. Per germline, CDR1 SGHTA and CDR2 FQGNSA. With 3 bases removed from V and 3 bases from J, the gap between germline ends came to 11 bases.

This clone was picked up one time. V and J are TRBV4-2 and TRBJ2-7, with TRBD2 matching over 8 bases. This CDR3 has 15 amino acids. With 1 base clipped from V and 0 bases from J, the junction kept 2 bases outside the gene matches. Germline CDR1 is LGHNA and CDR2 is YNFKEQ. The CDR3 nucleotides are TGTGCCAGCAGCCAAGTAGCGGGGAACTCCTACGAGCAGTACTTC. Its translation is CASSQVAGNSYEQYF.

V and J are TRBV4-1 and TRBJ1-1, with D perhaps matching TRBD1 (5 bases). CDR3 length equals 18 residues. The germline V and J ends were trimmed by 0 bases and 1 base, with 18 bases remaining between them. The germline CDR1 and CDR2 sequences are MGHRA and YSYEKL. The DNA of the CDR3 is TGCGCCAGCAGCCAAGATCGGGCCAGGACAACGTCGAACACTGAAGCTTTCTTT. Translated, it gives CASSQDRARTTSNTEAFF.

This chain connects TRBV24-1 to TRBJ1-1; 7 positions agree with TRBD1. Trimming at V came to 2 bases and at J to 2 bases, leaving 4 bases not matched to a gene. CDR1 is KGHDR and CDR2 is SFDVKD in the germline V gene. The CDR3 totals 15 residues. The CDR3 sequence: CATSDSGTENTEAFF. The DNA of the CDR3 is TGTGCCACCAGTGATTCTGGGACAGAAAACACTGAAGCTTTCTTT.

The chain has TRBV19 and TRBJ1-2; 9 bases fit TRBD1. Trimming at V came to 4 bases and at J to 4 bases, leaving 10 bases not matched to a gene. This CDR3 is 16 amino acids long. Germline loops: CDR1 LNHDA, CDR2 SQIVND (reference sequence). The CDR3 is CASSKPLGQGIYGYTF. The CDR3 DNA sequence: TGTGCCAGTAGTAAGCCGTTGGGACAGGGAATCTATGGCTACACCTTC.

This rearrangement joins TRBV15 to TRBJ2-1, with D possibly being TRBD2 (5 bases). Germline CDR1 and CDR2: LNHNV and YYDKDF (reference sequence). The germline V and J ends were trimmed by 0 bases and 3 bases, with 12 bases remaining between them. The CDR3 length is 16 residues. DNA for the CDR3: TGTGCCACCAGCAGAGAAGGACTGGCCCTCTACAATGAGCAGTTCTTC. It codes for CATSREGLALYNEQFF.

V and J are TRBV11-2 and TRBJ2-5; a weak D match, TRBD2 (6 bases). The ends were cut back, 5 bases at V and 5 bases at J, with 24 bases in the middle. CDR3 length: 17 amino acids. Per germline, CDR1 SGHAT and CDR2 FQNNGV. The CDR3 protein is CASSKDRSRGKGETQYF. The CDR3 nucleotides read TGTGCCAGCAGCAAGGATCGAAGCCGGGGGAAGGGGGAGACCCAGTACTTC. The variable domain in full, completed from reference TRBV11-2 and TRBJ2-5, reads EAGVAQSPRYKIIEKRQSVAFWCNPISGHATLYWYQQILGQGPKLLIQFQNNGVVDDSQLPKDRFSAERLKGVDSTLKIQPAKLEDSAVYLCASSKDRSRGKGETQYFGPGTRLLVL.

V and J are TRBV5-1 and TRBJ1-1; D gene ambiguous. V was clipped by 0 bases and J by 1 base, with 13 bases between them. This CDR3 is 16 amino acids long. Germline V CDR1 and CDR2: SGHRS, YFSETQ. CDR3 sequence (DNA): TGCGCCAGCAGCTTGGCTAATACACAGCCGAACACTGAAGCTTTCTTT. Residues: CASSLANTQPNTEAFF.

This sequence joins TRBV29-1 and TRBJ2-2; perhaps TRBD1 as D (5 bases). The V end lost 6 bases, the J end lost 4 bases, and 15 bases lay between the germline ends. The germline V gene encodes CDR1 SQVTM and CDR2 ANQGSEA. The CDR3 is 14 amino acids. DNA of the CDR3: TGCAGCGTCCAAGGTGGGGCTGGCACCGGGGAGCTGTTTTTT. Encoded protein: CSVQGGAGTGELFF.

The chain has TRBV12-1 and TRBJ1-1; TRBD1 is the table's D call and was not checked against the DNA. TRBV12-1 constitutes a pseudogene. The CDR3 consists of 16 residues. In DNA form, the CDR3 reads TGTGCCAGCAGCCTCCGGGACAGGGACCCGAGAACTGAAGCTTTCTTT. This gives the protein CASSLRDRDPRTEAFF.

The J gene is TRBJ2-5, the V gene TRBV3-1 (or the pseudogene TRBV3-2), with D tentatively TRBD2 (7 bases). Per germline, CDR1 LGHDT and CDR2 YNNKEL (reference sequence). V lost 4 bases, J lost 5 bases, and 20 bases lay in between. This CDR3 has 16 amino acids. CDR3: CASSPSVGGRGETQYF. The CDR3 coding sequence is TGTGCCAGCAGCCCCTCCGTGGGGGGGCGAGGGGAGACCCAGTACTTC.